The entry below gives a single T cell receptor (beta chain) sequence along with its context. Germline assignment: CDR1 SGHVS and CDR2 FQNEAQ. Between the trimmed V and J ends, which lost 2 bases and 4 bases, there was a span of 9 bases. There are 13 residues in the CDR3. PCR used 60 Vbeta primers and 13 Jbeta primers. Method: immunoSEQ multiplex PCR; TCRdb's copy keeps in-frame clones and lacks some. The sample has 130,000 to 150,000 clones, over 80% seen once. This specimen comes from a study of cytomegalovirus exposure and HLA in healthy donors. Background on the study: Across 350 to 500 genotyped donors, approximately 80% landed in the Caucasian-associated ancestry cluster.

Sequencing was performed on PBMCs. The TCR comes from a male donor in good health and CMV-seronegative. This chain joins TRBV7-8 and TRBJ2-7, with D possibly being TRBD1 (6 bases). The CDR3 DNA sequence: TGTGCCAGCAGCTTATATCAGGGGTACGAGCAGTACTTC. Translation gives CASSLYQGYEQYF.